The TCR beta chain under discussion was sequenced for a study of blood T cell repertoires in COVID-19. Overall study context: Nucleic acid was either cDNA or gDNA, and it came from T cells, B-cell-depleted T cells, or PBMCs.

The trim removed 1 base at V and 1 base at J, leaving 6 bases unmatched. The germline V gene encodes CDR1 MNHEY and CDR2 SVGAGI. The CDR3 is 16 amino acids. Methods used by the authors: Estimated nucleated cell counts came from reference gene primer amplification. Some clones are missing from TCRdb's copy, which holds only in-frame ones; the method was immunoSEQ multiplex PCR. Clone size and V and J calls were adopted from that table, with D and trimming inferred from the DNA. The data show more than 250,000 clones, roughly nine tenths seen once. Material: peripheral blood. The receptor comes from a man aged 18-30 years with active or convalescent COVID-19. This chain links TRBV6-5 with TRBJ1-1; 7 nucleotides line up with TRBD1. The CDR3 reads CASSYLGDSENTEAFF. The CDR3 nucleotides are TGTGCCAGCAGTTACTTGGGGGACAGTGAGAACACTGAAGCTTTCTTT.